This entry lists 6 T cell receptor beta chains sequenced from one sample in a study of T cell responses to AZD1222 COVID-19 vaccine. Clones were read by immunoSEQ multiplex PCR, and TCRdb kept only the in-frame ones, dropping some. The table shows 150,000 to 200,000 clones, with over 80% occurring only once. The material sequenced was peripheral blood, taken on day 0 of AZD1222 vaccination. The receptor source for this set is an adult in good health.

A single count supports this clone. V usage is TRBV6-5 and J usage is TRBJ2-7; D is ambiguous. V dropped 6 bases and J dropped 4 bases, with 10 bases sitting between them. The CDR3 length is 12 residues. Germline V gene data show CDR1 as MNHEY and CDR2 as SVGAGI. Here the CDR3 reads CASRYMSYEQYV. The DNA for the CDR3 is TGTGCCAGCAGATACATGAGTTACGAGCAGTACGTC.

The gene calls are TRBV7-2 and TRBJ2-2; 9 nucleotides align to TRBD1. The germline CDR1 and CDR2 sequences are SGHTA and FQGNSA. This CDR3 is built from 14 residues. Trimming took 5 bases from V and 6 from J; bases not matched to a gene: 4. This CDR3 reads CASSLGQGPGELFF. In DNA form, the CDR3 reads TGTGCCAGCAGCCTGGGACAGGGCCCCGGGGAGCTGTTTTTT.

The CDR3 sequence is CASSAGQGAYNEQFF. The DNA for the CDR3 is TGTGCCAGCAGCGCGGGACAGGGAGCCTACAATGAGCAGTTCTTC. V is TRBV5-4 and J is TRBJ2-1; 9 bases align to TRBD1. The germline gives CDR1 SGHNT, CDR2 YYREEE (reference sequence). V gave up 4 bases and J gave up 2 bases; unmatched junction bases: 4. CDR3 length equals 15 residues.

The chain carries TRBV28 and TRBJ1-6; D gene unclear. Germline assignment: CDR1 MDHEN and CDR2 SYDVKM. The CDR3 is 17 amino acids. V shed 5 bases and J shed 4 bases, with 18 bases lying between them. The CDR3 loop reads CASSPSRAQGYNSPLHF. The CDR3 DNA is TGTGCCAGCAGTCCGTCGCGGGCCCAAGGATATAATTCACCCCTCCACTTT.

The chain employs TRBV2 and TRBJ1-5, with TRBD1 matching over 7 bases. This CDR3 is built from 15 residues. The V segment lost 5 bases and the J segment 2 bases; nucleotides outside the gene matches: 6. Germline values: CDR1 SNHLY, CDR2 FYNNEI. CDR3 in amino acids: CASSPDRAGNQPQHF. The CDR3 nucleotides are TGTGCCAGCAGTCCTGACAGGGCGGGCAATCAGCCCCAGCATTTT.

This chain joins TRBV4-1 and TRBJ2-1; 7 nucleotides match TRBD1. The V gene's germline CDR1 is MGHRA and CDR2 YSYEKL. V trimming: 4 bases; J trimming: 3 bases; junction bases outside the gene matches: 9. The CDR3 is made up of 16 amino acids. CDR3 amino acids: CASSPSRDRVYNEQFF. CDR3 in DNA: TGCGCCAGCAGCCCCTCGAGAGACAGGGTCTACAATGAGCAGTTCTTC.